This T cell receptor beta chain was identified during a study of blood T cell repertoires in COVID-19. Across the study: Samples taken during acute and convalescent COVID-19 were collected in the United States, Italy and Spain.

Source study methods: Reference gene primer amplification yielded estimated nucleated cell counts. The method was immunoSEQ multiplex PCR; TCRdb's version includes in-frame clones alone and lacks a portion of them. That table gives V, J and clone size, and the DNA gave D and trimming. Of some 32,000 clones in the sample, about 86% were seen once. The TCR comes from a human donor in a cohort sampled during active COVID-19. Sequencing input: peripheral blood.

The CDR3: CATGGFDRGDTEAFF. Here the CDR3 DNA reads TGTGCCACAGGGGGCTTCGACAGGGGCGACACTGAAGCTTTCTTT. V gene TRBV10-3 combines with J gene TRBJ1-1; TRBD1 aligns across 8 bases. CDR1 is ENHRY, CDR2 SYGVKD, per germline. After removal of 10 bases from V and 3 bases from J, the junction contained 13 bases not matched to a gene. This CDR3 spans 15 amino acids.